This is a list of T cell receptor beta chains from one sample in a study of OX40 agonist ivuxolimab in advanced cancers. TCRdb keeps only in-frame clones here, not all; method: immunoSEQ multiplex PCR. The table has 80,000 to 100,000 clones, 90% seen once. This sample comprised CD4+ or CD8+ T cells sorted from blood, obtained in a trial of the OX40 agonist ivuxolimab. Receptors were obtained from an adult with an advanced solid tumor such as melanoma, head and neck, liver or kidney cancer. The CDR3 runs from the conserved cysteine through the conserved F or W. The order of the fields is V gene, D gene, clone size, J gene, CDR3 DNA, CDR3 protein. The D gene is left open where the match is weak. Clone size appears in some rows only: once, few, many, or a class for an expanded clone.

TRBV7-9	NA	NA	TRBJ2-7	TGCGCCAGCAGCCATCAGGCAGTAGCAGCGTACGAGCAGTACTTC	CASSHQAVAAYEQYF
TRBV9	NA	NA	TRBJ2-1	TGTGCCAGCAGCGTCGGGGCAAACAATGAGCAGTTCTTC	CASSVGANNEQFF
TRBV5-6	NA	NA	TRBJ2-3	TGTGCCAGCAGCTTGGGATCCAGCACAGATACGCAGTATTTT	CASSLGSSTDTQYF
TRBV6-5	NA	NA	TRBJ2-7	TGTGCCAGCAGGGATCGGAACGAGCAGTACTTC	CASRDRNEQYF
TRBV5-1	NA	NA	TRBJ2-5	TGCGCCAGCAGCTCCCAAGGGACCCAGTACTTC	CASSSQGTQYF
TRBV4-2	TRBD2	NA	TRBJ2-1	TGTGCCAGCAGCCGGGGGGGAGCGGGAGGGTTGACCTACAATGAGCAGTTCTTC	CASSRGGAGGLTYNEQFF
TRBV11-2	NA	NA	TRBJ2-1	TGTGCCAGCAGCTTAGATGGCCAGTACAATGAGCAGTTCTTC	CASSLDGQYNEQFF
TRBV29-1	NA	NA	TRBJ2-5	TGCAGCGTTGAAGTAATAGGACCGAACCCCAAGGGCGAGACCCAGTACTTC	CSVEVIGPNPKGETQYF
TRBV2	NA	NA	TRBJ1-3	TGTGCCAGCAGTGTATATTCTTTCTCTGGAAACACCATATATTTT	CASSVYSFSGNTIYF
TRBV7-2	TRBD1	NA	TRBJ2-1	TGTGCCAGCAGCTTCCGACAGGGAAGCTCCTACAATGAGCAGTTCTTC	CASSFRQGSSYNEQFF
TRBV15	NA	few	TRBJ2-7	TGTGCCACCAGCAGAGGTTTGCGGGCAGGGGGAGGGTACGAGCAGTACTTC	CATSRGLRAGGGYEQYF
TRBV19	NA	NA	TRBJ1-4	TGTGCCAGTAGTATACGAAATGAAAAACTGTTTTTT	CASSIRNEKLFF
TRBV28	TRBD2	NA	TRBJ2-3	TGTGCCAGCAGTTTAGTAATCGAGGCTAGCGGGGGGAGCACAGATACGCAGTATTTT	CASSLVIEASGGSTDTQYF
TRBV2	NA	few	TRBJ1-1	TGTGCCAGCGTCCCTCTTCATGAAGCTTTCTTT	CASVPLHEAFF
TRBV11-3	NA	few	TRBJ1-1	TGTGCCAGCAGCTATTGGATGGGGGGAGGGAACACTGAAGCTTTCTTT	CASSYWMGGGNTEAFF
TRBV10-3	TRBD2	few	TRBJ2-2	TGTGCCATCAGTGGTCCGCCGGGAGGGTACTTCTCCACGAACACCGGGGAGCTGTTTTTT	CAISGPPGGYFSTNTGELFF
TRBV9	NA	NA	TRBJ2-7	TGTGCCAGCAGCGTAGATGCGGAGGGGCCCCTTGGGGAGCAGTACTTC	CASSVDAEGPLGEQYF
TRBV30	NA	NA	TRBJ1-4	TGTGCCTGGAGTGTACCCGGGAGGAATGAAAAACTGTTTTTT	CAWSVPGRNEKLFF